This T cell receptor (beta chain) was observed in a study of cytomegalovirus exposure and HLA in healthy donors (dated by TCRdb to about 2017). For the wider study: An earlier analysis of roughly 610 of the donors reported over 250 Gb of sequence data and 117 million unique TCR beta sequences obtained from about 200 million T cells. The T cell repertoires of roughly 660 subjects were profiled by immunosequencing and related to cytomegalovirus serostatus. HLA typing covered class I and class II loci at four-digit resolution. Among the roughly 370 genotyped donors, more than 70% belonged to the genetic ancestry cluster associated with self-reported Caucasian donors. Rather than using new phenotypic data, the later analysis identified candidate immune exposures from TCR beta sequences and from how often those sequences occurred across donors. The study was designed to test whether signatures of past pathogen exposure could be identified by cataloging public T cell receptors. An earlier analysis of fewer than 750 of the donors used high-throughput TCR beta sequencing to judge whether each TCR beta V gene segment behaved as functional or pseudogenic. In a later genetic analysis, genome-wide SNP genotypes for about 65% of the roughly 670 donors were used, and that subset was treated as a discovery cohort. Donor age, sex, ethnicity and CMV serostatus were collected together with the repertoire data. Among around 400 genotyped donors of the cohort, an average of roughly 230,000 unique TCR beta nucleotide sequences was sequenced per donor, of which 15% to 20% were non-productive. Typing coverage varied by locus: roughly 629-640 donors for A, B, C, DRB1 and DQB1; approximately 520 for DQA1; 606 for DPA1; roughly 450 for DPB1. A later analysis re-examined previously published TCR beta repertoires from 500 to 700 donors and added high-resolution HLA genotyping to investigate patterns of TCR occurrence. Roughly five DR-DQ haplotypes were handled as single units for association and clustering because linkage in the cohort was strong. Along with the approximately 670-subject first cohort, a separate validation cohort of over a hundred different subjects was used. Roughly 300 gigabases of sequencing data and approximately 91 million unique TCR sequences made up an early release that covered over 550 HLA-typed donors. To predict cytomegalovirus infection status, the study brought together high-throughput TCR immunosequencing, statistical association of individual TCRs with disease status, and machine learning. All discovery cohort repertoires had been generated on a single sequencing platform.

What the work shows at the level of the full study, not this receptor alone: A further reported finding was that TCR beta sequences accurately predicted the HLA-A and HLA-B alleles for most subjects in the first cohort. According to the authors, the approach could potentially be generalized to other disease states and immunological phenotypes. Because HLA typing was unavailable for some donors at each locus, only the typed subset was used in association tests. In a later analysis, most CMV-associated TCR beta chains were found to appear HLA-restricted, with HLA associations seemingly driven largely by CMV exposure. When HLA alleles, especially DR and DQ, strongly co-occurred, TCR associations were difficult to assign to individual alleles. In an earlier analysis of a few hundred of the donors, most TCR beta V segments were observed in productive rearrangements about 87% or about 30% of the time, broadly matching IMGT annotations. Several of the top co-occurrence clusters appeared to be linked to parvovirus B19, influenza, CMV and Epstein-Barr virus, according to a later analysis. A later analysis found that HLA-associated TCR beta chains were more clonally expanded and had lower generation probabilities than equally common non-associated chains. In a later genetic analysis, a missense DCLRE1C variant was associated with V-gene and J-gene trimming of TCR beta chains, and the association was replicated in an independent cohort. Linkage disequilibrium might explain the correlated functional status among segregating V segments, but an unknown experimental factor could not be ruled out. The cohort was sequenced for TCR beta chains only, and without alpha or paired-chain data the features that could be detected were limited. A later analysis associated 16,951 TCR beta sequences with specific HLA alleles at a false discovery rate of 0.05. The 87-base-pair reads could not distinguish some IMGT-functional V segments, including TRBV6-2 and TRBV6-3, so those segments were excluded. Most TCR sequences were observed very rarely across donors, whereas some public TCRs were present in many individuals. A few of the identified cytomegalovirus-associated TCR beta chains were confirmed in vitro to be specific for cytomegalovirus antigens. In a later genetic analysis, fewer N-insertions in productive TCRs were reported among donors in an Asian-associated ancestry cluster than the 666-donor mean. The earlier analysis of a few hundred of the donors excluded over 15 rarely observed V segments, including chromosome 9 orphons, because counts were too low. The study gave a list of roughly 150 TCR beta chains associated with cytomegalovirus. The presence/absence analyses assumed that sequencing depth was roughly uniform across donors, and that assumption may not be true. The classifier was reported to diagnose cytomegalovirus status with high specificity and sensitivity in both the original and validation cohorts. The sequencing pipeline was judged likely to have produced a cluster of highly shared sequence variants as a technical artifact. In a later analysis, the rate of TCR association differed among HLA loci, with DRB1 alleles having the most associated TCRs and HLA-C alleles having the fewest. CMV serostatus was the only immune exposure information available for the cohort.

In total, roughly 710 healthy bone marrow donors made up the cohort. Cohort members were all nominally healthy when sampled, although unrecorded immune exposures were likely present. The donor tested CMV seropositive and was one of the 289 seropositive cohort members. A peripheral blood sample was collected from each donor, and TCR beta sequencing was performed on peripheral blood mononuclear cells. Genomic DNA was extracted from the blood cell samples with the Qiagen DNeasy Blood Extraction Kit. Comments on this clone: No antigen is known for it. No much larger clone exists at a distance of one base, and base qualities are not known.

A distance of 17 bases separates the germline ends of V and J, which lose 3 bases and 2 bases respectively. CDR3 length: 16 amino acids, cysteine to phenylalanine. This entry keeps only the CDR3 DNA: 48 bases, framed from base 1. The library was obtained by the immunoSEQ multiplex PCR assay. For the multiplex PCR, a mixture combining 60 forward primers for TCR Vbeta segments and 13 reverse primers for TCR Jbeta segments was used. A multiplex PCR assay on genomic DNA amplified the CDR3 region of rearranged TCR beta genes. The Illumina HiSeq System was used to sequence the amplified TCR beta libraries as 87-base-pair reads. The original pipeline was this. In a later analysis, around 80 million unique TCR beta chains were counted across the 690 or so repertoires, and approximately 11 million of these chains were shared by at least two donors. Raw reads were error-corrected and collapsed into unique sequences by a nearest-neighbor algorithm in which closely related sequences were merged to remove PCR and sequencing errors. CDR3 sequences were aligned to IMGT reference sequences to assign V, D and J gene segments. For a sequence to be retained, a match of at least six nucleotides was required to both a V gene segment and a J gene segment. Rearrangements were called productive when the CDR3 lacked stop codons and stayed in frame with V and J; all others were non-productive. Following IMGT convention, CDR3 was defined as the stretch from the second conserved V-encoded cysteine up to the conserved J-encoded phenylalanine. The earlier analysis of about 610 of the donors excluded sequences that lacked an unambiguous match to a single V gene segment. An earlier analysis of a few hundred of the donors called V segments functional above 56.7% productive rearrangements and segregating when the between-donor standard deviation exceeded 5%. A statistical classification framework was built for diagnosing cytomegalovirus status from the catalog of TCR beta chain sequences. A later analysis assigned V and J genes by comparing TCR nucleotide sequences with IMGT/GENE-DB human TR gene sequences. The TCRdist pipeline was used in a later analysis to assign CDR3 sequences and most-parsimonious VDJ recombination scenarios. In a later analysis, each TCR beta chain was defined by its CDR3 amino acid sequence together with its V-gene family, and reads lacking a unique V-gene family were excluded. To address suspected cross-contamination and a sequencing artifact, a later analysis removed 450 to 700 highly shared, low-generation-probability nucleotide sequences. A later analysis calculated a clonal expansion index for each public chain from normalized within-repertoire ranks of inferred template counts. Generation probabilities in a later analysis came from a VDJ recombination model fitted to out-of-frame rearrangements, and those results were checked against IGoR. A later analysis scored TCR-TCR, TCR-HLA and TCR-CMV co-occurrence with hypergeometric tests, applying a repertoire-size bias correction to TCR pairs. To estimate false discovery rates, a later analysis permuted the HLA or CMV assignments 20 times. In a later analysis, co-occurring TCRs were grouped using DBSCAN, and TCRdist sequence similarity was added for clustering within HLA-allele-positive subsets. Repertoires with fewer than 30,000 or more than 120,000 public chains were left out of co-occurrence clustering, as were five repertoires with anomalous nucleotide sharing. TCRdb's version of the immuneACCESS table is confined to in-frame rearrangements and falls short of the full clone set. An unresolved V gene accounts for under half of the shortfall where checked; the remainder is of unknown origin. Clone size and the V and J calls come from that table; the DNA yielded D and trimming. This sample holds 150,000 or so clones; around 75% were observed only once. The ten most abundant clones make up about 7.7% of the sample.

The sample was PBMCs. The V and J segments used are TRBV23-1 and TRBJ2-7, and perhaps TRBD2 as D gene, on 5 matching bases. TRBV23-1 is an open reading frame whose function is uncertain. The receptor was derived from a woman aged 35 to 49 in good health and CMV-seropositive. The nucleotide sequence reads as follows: TGCGCCAGCAGTCATTTCGATCGGTGGGAGCCCTACGAGCAGTACTTC. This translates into CASSHFDRWEPYEQYF.